The 2 T cell receptor beta chains presented below share a single source sample, sequenced in a study of blood T cell repertoires in COVID-19. This table comes from immunoSEQ multiplex PCR, and its TCRdb copy is limited to in-frame clones, with some not included. This table holds roughly 230,000 clones, more than 75% found once. Sequencing was done on a sample of PBMCs or T cells enriched from blood (not recorded which). The receptors here all came from a woman aged 50 to 65 who had been exposed to COVID-19.

As regards this clone: This sample also contains other DNA sequences that code for the same CDR3. The chain combines TRBV11-3 with TRBJ1-1; D possibly corresponds to TRBD1 (5 bases). V lost 3 bases and J lost 1, with 12 bases in between. Germline CDR1 SGHNT, CDR2 YENEEA. The CDR3 consists of 15 residues. For the CDR3, the DNA is TGTGCCAGCAGCTTTGGGCAGGGTGCGAACACTGAAGCTTTCTTT. Encoded protein: CASSFGQGANTEAFF.

The chain carries TRBV19 and TRBJ1-2; the D gene is possibly TRBD1 (5 bases). Trimming left V 3 bases short and J 8 bases short, with 16 bases between. The CDR3 runs to 14 residues. In germline, CDR1 is LNHDA, CDR2 SQIVND (reference sequence). This CDR3 is CASSMEGLFRGYTF. As DNA, the CDR3 is TGTGCCAGTAGTATGGAGGGGTTGTTCCGAGGCTACACCTTC.